Listed below are T cell receptor beta chains from one sample, sequenced in a study of blood T cell repertoires in COVID-19. The repertoire was sequenced with immunoSEQ multiplex PCR; TCRdb's copy has only in-frame clones and lacks some. Of around 160,000 clones in the sample, roughly 90% were seen once. Sequencing was performed on peripheral blood. All receptors derive from a man aged 18 to 29 with acute or convalescent COVID-19. CDR3s include the opening cysteine and the closing phenylalanine or tryptophan. The D gene is left open where the match is weak. Size values are once, few and many counts, or a class for expanded clones, and some rows have none.

d_call | j_call | v_call | clone_size | cdr3_length | cdr3_nt | cdr3_aa
. | TRBJ1-5 | TRBV24-1 | . | 15 | TGTGCCACCAGTGCGCCGGGGGGCGCCAATCAGCCCCAGCATTTT | CATSAPGGANQPQHF
. | TRBJ1-5 | TRBV10-3 | . | 14 | TGTGCCATCAGTTTCGACGGGGTAAATCAGCCCCAGCATTTT | CAISFDGVNQPQHF
. | TRBJ1-6 | TRBV27 | . | 16 | TGTGCCAGCAGTTTAAGTGCTAGCTCCTATAATTCACCCCTCCACTTT | CASSLSASSYNSPLHF
. | TRBJ1-1 | TRBV2 | . | 15 | TGTGCCAGCAGTGCCCCAGGGGCGGTGAACACTGAAGCTTTCTTT | CASSAPGAVNTEAFF
. | TRBJ2-2 | TRBV12-5 | . | 12 | TGTGCTAGTGGTTTGGTAATAAGGGAGCTGTTTTTT | CASGLVIRELFF
. | TRBJ1-1 | TRBV5-8 | . | 16 | TGTGCCAGCAGCTTGGCGGGGGGGGAGGCGAACACTGAAGCTTTCTTT | CASSLAGGEANTEAFF
TRBD1 | TRBJ1-2 | TRBV5-4 | . | 14 | TGTGCCAGCAGCTTGGCCCGGACAGGGGGTGGCTACACCTTC | CASSLARTGGGYTF
. | TRBJ1-1 | TRBV5-4 | . | 13 | TGTGCCAGCAGCTTGGAACAGGGCACTGAAGCTTTCTTT | CASSLEQGTEAFF
. | TRBJ2-1 | TRBV5-4 | . | 14 | TGTGCCAGCGGGAGTCGGGTTTCCTACAATGAGCAGTTCTTC | CASGSRVSYNEQFF
TRBD1 | TRBJ2-1 | TRBV2 | once | 14 | TGTGCCAGCAGTAGACAGGGCTCCTACAATGAGCAGTTCTTC | CASSRQGSYNEQFF
. | TRBJ2-5 | TRBV19 | . | 14 | TGTGCCAGTAGTATAGGTCCAGGGGTAGAGACCCAGTACTTC | CASSIGPGVETQYF
. | TRBJ1-1 | TRBV5-1 | . | 13 | TGCGCCAGCTATTTACAGGAGAACACTGAAGCTTTCTTT | CASYLQENTEAFF
TRBD1 | TRBJ1-2 | TRBV5-1 | . | 12 | TGCGCCAGCAGGGGGACAGGGGATGGCTACACCTTC | CASRGTGDGYTF
TRBD1 | TRBJ1-4 | TRBV7-9 | . | 11 | TGTGCCAGCAGCCTGGGACAGGGTGTGCTTTTT | CASSLGQGVLF
TRBD1 | TRBJ1-4 | TRBV4-1 | once | 15 | TGCGCCAGCAGCCTCCGGACAGGGGATAATGAAAAACTGTTTTTT | CASSLRTGDNEKLFF
. | TRBJ1-1 | TRBV7-9 | . | 15 | TGTGCCAGCATCCCCCCAGGCAGGGGCAACACTGAAGCTTTCTTT | CASIPPGRGNTEAFF
. | TRBJ1-2 | TRBV15 | . | 15 | TGTGCCACCAGCAGCTCCTCGCTGGGGGGCTATGGCTACACCTTC | CATSSSSLGGYGYTF
TRBD2 | TRBJ2-1 | TRBV25-1 | . | 15 | TGTGCCAGCAGTTCTAGCGGGGGGGCGTACAATGAGCAGTTCTTC | CASSSSGGAYNEQFF
. | TRBJ2-1 | TRBV5-1 | . | 14 | TGCGCCAGCAGCTTGACTACAGGGTGGGATGAGCAGTTCTTC | CASSLTTGWDEQFF
. | TRBJ1-2 | TRBV9 | . | 14 | TGTGCCAGCAGCTTACAGCCGGGAACCTATGGCTACACCTTC | CASSLQPGTYGYTF
TRBD1 | TRBJ1-1 | TRBV29-1 | . | 15 | TGCAGCGCGCTAACCAGTTGGAGGGGGCGGTCTGAAGCTTTCTTT | CSALTSWRGRSEAFF
. | TRBJ2-1 | TRBV3-1/TRBV3-2 | . | 14 | TGTGCCAGCAGCCAAGAGCGCTCCTACAATGAGCAGTTCTTC | CASSQERSYNEQFF
. | TRBJ2-5 | TRBV27 | once | 13 | TGTGCCAGCAGTCGCGGACTTCAGGAGACCCAGTACTTC | CASSRGLQETQYF
TRBD1 | TRBJ1-1 | TRBV29-1 | . | 15 | TGCAGCGTTGGGCGACAGGGTGGATTGAACACTGAAGCTTTCTTT | CSVGRQGGLNTEAFF
. | TRBJ1-1 | TRBV10-3 | few | 13 | TGTGCCATCAGGGGGCCACCTAGACCTGAAGCTTTCTTT | CAIRGPPRPEAFF
. | TRBJ1-2 | TRBV5-1 | . | 17 | TGCGCCAGCAGCCTGTTGCCCCCCCCAGGGGCTGACTATGGCTACACCTTC | CASSLLPPPGADYGYTF
TRBD1 | TRBJ1-2 | TRBV9 | . | 16 | TGTGCCAGCAGCGTAGGGACAGGGCTAAGTTATGTTGGCTACACCTTC | CASSVGTGLSYVGYTF
. | TRBJ2-7 | TRBV3-1/TRBV3-2 | . | 12 | TGTGCCAGCAGCCCTACTTTCTACGAGCAGTACTTC | CASSPTFYEQYF
. | TRBJ1-4 | TRBV5-1 | . | 14 | TGCGCCAGCAGCCCCCTTCTGAGTAATGAAAAACTGTTTTTT | CASSPLLSNEKLFF
. | TRBJ2-1 | TRBV5-1 | . | 14 | TGCGCCAGCAGCTTACATAGCGGATTTAATGAGCAGTTCTTC | CASSLHSGFNEQFF
TRBD2 | TRBJ2-7 | TRBV18 | . | 14 | TGTGCCAGCTCACGGGCTAGCGGGATGAACGAGCAGTACTTC | CASSRASGMNEQYF
. | TRBJ1-2 | TRBV27 | . | 15 | TGTGCCAGCAGTTTATCTCCGACAGGAATCTATGGCTACACCTTC | CASSLSPTGIYGYTF
. | TRBJ1-3 | TRBV7-6 | . | 16 | TGTGCCAGCAGCTTACTCGGTCCCAGCGCTGGAAACACCATATATTTT | CASSLLGPSAGNTIYF
. | TRBJ1-2 | TRBV19 | . | 13 | TGTGCCAGTAGTATCAGCAGGGATGGGGGCTACACCTTC | CASSISRDGGYTF
. | TRBJ1-6 | TRBV5-8 | . | 14 | TGTGCCAGCAGCTCCAGCGCCTATAATTCACCCCTCCACTTT | CASSSSAYNSPLHF
TRBD2 | TRBJ2-5 | TRBV7-2 | once | 16 | TGTGCCAGCAGCCTACGAGTTACTAGCGGCCAAGAGACCCAGTACTTC | CASSLRVTSGQETQYF
TRBD1 | TRBJ2-7 | TRBV7-9 | . | 14 | TGTGCCAGCAGCTCCGACAGGGCGGCCTACGAGCAGTACTTC | CASSSDRAAYEQYF
TRBD2 | TRBJ2-2 | TRBV30 | . | 17 | TGTGCCCGCCGGGACATAGCGGGGGAGACGAACACCGGGGAGCTGTTTTTT | CARRDIAGETNTGELFF
TRBD1 | TRBJ2-7 | TRBV2 | . | 13 | TGTGCCAGCAGTGAGGGACAGTTCTACGAGCAGTACTTC | CASSEGQFYEQYF
TRBD1 | TRBJ1-1 | TRBV5-1 | . | 14 | TGCGCCAGCAGTAGACAGGGGGCGCCCACTGAAGCTTTCTTT | CASSRQGAPTEAFF
TRBD2 | TRBJ2-2 | TRBV12-5 | . | 16 | TGTGCTAGTGGTTTGCATTCGGGGGGGGTACCCGGGGAGCTGTTTTTT | CASGLHSGGVPGELFF
TRBD1 | TRBJ2-7 | TRBV18 | . | 14 | TGTGCCAGCTCACTGGGACAGGGGGCAAGGGAGCAGTACTTC | CASSLGQGAREQYF
TRBD1 | TRBJ2-1 | TRBV24-1 | . | 16 | TGTGCCACCAGTGACCCTGGACAGGGGGCTGACAATGAGCAGTTCTTC | CATSDPGQGADNEQFF
. | TRBJ1-2 | TRBV18 | . | 11 | TGTGCCAGCTCACCCGGGGAAGGCTACACCTTC | CASSPGEGYTF
. | TRBJ2-2 | TRBV3-1/TRBV3-2 | . | 13 | TGTGCCAGCAGCCAAGGTAGAACCGGGGAGCTGTTTTTT | CASSQGRTGELFF
. | TRBJ1-1 | TRBV6-5 | once | 13 | TGTGCCAGCAGGTCAGCGTCCAACACTGAAGCTTTCTTT | CASRSASNTEAFF
. | TRBJ1-2 | TRBV28 | . | 13 | TGTGCCAGCAGCACGTCGGCCGGGTATGGCTACACCTTC | CASSTSAGYGYTF
. | TRBJ2-5 | TRBV21-1 | . | 12 | TGTGCCAGCACCGTAGAGAAAGAGACCCAGTACTTC | CASTVEKETQYF
. | TRBJ2-3 | TRBV5-1 | . | 13 | TGCGCCAGCAGCTTGGCGGGGTCAGATACGCAGTATTTT | CASSLAGSDTQYF
. | TRBJ1-5 | TRBV6-6 | . | 16 | TGTGCCAGCACCGACCCCCTCTACAGGTGGGGCCAGCCCCAGCATTTT | CASTDPLYRWGQPQHF
. | TRBJ1-2 | TRBV6-5 | . | 12 | TGTGCCAGCAGCAGACAGTACTATGGCTACACCTTC | CASSRQYYGYTF
. | TRBJ2-3 | TRBV7-2 | . | 15 | TGTGCCAGCAGCTTAGCAGGACATTCCACAGATACGCAGTATTTT | CASSLAGHSTDTQYF
. | TRBJ1-5 | TRBV2 | once | 12 | TGTGCCAGCAATACAGGGTTGCAGCCCCAGCATTTT | CASNTGLQPQHF
TRBD1 | TRBJ2-1 | TRBV25-1 | . | 11 | TGTGCCAGCACCGACAGGGTTGAGCAGTTCTTC | CASTDRVEQFF